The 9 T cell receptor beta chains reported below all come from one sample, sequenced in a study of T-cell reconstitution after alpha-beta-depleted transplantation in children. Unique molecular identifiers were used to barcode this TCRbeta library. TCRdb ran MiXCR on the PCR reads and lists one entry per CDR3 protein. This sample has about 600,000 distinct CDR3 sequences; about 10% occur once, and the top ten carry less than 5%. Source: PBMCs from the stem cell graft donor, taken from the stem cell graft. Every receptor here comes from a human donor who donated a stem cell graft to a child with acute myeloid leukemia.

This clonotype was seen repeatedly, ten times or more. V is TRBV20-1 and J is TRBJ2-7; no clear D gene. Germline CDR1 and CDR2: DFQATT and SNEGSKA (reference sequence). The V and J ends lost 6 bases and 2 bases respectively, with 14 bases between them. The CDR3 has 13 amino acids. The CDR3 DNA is TGCAGTGCCCCTGAGGACCTCACCTACGAGCAGTACTTC. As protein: CSAPEDLTYEQYF.

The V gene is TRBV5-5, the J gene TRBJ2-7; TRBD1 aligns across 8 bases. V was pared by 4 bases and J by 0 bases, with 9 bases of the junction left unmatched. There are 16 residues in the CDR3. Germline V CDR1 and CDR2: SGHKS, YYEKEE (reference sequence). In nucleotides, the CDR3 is TGTGCCAGCAGCGTGAGGGACAGGTCGAGCTCCTACGAGCAGTACTTC. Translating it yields CASSVRDRSSSYEQYF.

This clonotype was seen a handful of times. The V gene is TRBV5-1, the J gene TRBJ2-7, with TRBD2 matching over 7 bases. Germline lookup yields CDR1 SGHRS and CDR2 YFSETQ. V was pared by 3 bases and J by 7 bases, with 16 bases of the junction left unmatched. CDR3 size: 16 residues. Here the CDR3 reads CASSSPRAAGYLEQYF. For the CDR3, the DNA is TGCGCCAGCAGCTCCCCACGCGCAGCGGGGTACTTGGAGCAGTACTTC. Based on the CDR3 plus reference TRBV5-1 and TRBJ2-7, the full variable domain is KAGVTQTPRYLIKTRGQQVTLSCSPISGHRSVSWYQQTPGQGLQFLFEYFSETQRNKGNFPGRFSGRQFSNSRSEMNVSTLELGDSALYLCASSSPRAAGYLEQYFGPGTRLTVT.

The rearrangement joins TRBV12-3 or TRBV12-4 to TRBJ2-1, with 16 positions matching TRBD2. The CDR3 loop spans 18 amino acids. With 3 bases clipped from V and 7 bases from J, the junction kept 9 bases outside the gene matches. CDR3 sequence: CASSLLTGLAGGMNEQFF. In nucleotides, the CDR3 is TGTGCCAGCAGTTTGTTAACGGGACTAGCGGGAGGGATGAATGAGCAGTTCTTC.

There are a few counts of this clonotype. CDR3 nucleotides: TGTGCCAGCAGCTTAGATTGGCAGGGAAGCTCCTACGAGCAGTACTTC. It is translated as CASSLDWQGSSYEQYF. This chain links TRBV7-8 with TRBJ2-7; D is perhaps TRBD1 (5 bases). CDR3 length: 16 amino acids. V shed 1 base and J shed 0 bases, with 13 bases lying between them. Germline assignment: CDR1 SGHVS and CDR2 FQNEAQ.

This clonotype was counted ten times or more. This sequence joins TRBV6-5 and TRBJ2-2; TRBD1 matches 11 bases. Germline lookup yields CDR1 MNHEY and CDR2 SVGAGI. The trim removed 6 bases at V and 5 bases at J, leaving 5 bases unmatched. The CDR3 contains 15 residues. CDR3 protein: CASSRTGGDTGELFF. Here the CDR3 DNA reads TGTGCCAGCAGCCGGACAGGGGGCGATACCGGGGAGCTGTTTTTT.

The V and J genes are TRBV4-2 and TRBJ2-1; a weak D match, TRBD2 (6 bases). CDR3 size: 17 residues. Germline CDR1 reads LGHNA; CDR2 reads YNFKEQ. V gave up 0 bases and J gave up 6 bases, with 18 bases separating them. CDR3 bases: TGTGCCAGCAGCCAAGATTATGAGACTAGAGTCGGCAATGAGCAGTTCTTC. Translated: CASSQDYETRVGNEQFF.

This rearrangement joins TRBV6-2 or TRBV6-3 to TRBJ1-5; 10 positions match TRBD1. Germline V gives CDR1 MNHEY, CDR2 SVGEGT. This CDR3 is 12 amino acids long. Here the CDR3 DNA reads TGTGGTGTGGGACAGGGGAACCAGCCCCAGCATTTT. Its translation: CGVGQGNQPQHF.

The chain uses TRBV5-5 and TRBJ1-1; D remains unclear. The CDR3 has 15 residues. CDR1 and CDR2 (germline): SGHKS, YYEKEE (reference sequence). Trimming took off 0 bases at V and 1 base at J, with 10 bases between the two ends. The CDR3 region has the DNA TGTGCCAGCAGCTTGGCTCACGGGCCGAACACTGAAGCTTTCTTT. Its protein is CASSLAHGPNTEAFF.